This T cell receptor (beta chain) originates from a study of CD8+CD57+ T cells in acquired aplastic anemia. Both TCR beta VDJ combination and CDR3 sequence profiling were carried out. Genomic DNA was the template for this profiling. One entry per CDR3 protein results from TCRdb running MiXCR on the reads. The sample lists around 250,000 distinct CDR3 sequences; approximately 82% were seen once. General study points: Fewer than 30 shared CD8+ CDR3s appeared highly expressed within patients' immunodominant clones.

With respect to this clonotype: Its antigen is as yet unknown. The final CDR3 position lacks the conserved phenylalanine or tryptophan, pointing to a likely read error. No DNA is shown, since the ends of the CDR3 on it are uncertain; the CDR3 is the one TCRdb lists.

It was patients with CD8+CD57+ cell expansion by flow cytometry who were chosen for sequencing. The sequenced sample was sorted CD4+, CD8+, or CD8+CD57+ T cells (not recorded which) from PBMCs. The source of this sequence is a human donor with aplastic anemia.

The CDR3: CASRGTGGPATQFV. V is TRBV2 and J is TRBJ2-3; TRBD1 is the table's D call, not checked against the DNA. Germline CDR1 and CDR2: SNHLY and FYNNEI. Counting both end residues, the CDR3 totals 14 amino acids.